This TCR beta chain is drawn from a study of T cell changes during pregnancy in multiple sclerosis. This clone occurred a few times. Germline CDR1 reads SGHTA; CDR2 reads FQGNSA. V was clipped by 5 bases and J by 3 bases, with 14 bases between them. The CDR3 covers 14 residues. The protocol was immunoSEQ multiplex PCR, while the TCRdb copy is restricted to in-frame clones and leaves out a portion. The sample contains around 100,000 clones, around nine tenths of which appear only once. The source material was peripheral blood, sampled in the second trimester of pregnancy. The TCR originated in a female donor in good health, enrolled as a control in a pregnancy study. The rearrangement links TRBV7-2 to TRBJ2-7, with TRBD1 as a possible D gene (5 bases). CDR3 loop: CASSPYQGGYEQYF. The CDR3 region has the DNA TGTGCCAGCAGCCCCTACCAGGGCGGCTACGAGCAGTACTTC.